A single T cell receptor (beta chain) is shown here with its context. This record belongs to a study of control samples from healthy donors and cancer patients. Method: immunoSEQ multiplex PCR; TCRdb's copy keeps in-frame clones and lacks some. The sample records some 110,000 clones, approximately 92% being singletons. Trimming left V 7 bases short and J 3 bases short, with 7 bases between. The CDR3 loop spans 12 amino acids. The V gene's germline CDR1 is LNHDA and CDR2 SQIVND (reference sequence). The rearrangement links TRBV19 to TRBJ1-3; D is unclear. The sequence was obtained from a woman aged 45-60 years with colorectal cancer. Sequenced material: PBMCs. CDR3 nucleotides: TGTGCCAGTAAAGCCGATGGAAACACCATATATTTT. This codes for CASKADGNTIYF.